The 21 T cell receptor beta chains listed next were all sequenced from one sample in a study of blood T cells in healthy people across ages. Then a second PCR, running about 6 to 12 cycles, was carried out with a sample-barcoded 5' primer and a J-beta primer mix. In TCRdb, the 5' RACE reads were re-called with MiXCR into one record per CDR3 protein. The sample shows about 1,500,000 distinct CDR3 sequences, 28% of them seen only once. Sequenced input: blood. The receptors come from a woman in her 30s in good health.

This chain links TRBV28 with TRBJ2-3; D is perhaps TRBD1 or TRBD2 (7 bases each). The CDR3 sequence is 17 residues long. The V end was cut by 7 bases, the J end by 4 bases, with 24 bases between. Germline CDR1 reads MDHEN; CDR2 reads SYDVKM. This chain's CDR3 is CASTTQGEGEAPDTQYF. The CDR3 DNA follows: TGTGCCAGCACCACTCAGGGGGAGGGGGAGGCCCCAGATACGCAGTATTTT. Supplemented by reference TRBV28 and TRBJ2-3, the full variable domain reads DVKVTQSSRYLVKRTGEKVFLECVQDMDHENMFWYRQDPGLGLRLIYFSYDVKMKEKGDIPEGYSVSREKKERFSLILESASTNQTSMYLCASTTQGEGEAPDTQYFGPGTRLTVL.

This chain links TRBV4-1 with TRBJ1-4; a possible D gene is TRBD1 (5 bases). Trimming cost V 0 bases and J 7 bases, with 12 bases left between them. The CDR3 consists of 15 residues. CDR1 is MGHRA, CDR2 YSYEKL, per germline. The CDR3 loop is CASSQEGALLEKLFF. The CDR3 region has the DNA TGCGCCAGCAGCCAAGAAGGGGCTTTGCTTGAAAAACTGTTTTTT.

The chain is built from TRBV5-1 and TRBJ2-1, with D maybe TRBD1 (5 bases). The V and J ends lost 3 bases and 9 bases respectively, with 16 bases between them. The germline V gene has CDR1 SGHRS and CDR2 YFSETQ. This CDR3 is built from 14 residues. In DNA form, the CDR3 reads TGCGCCAGCAGCTACTCGGCCCAAAGGGGTGAGCAGTTCTTC. It yields the protein CASSYSAQRGEQFF.

In its sample, this clonotype was seen many times. This chain joins TRBV7-2 and TRBJ2-7; TRBD1 agrees at 9 bases. The CDR3 length is 15 residues. V shed 4 bases and J 1 base; nucleotides not matched to a gene: 5. Germline V gene sequence: CDR1 SGHTA, CDR2 FQGNSA. CDR3 sequence (DNA): TGTGCCAGCAGCTCGCGGACAGGGGCGTCCTACGAGCAGTACTTC. Translation: CASSSRTGASYEQYF.

The chain joins TRBV2 to TRBJ1-5; D is unresolved. This CDR3 region has 12 residues. With 8 bases removed from V and 7 bases from J, the gap between germline ends came to 12 bases. CDR1 SNHLY and CDR2 FYNNEI come from the germline V gene. This chain's CDR3 is CASRRSGQPQHF. CDR3 DNA sequence: TGTGCCAGCCGACGGTCCGGGCAGCCCCAGCATTTT.

V and J are TRBV12-3 or TRBV12-4 and TRBJ1-2; no reliable D call. There are 14 residues in the CDR3. Deletions cut 1 base from V and 1 base from J, with 7 bases between. This CDR3 is CASSLEDFNYGYTF. CDR3 DNA sequence: TGTGCCAGCAGTTTAGAGGATTTTAACTATGGCTACACCTTC.

The chain carries TRBV20-1 and TRBJ1-1, with TRBD1 as a possible D gene (5 bases). The CDR3 is 14 amino acids. V gave up 5 bases and J gave up 6 bases, with 19 bases separating them. CDR1 and CDR2 (germline): DFQATT, SNEGSKA (reference sequence). Here the CDR3 DNA reads TGCAGTGCTCGATACGGGGCCGATCCCTCTGAAGCTTTCTTT. Translating it yields CSARYGADPSEAFF.

A few counts support this clonotype. V usage is TRBV20-1 and J usage is TRBJ2-1, with D unresolved. Trimming removed 2 bases from V and 8 bases from J, with 13 bases in between. The CDR3 loop spans 13 amino acids. From germline, CDR1 is DFQATT and CDR2 SNEGSKA (reference sequence). The DNA of the CDR3 is TGCAGTGCTAGACGGTCCAATGGGTATGAGCAGTTCTTC. This translates into CSARRSNGYEQFF.

This chain uses TRBV5-4 with TRBJ2-1; 8 bases match TRBD1. CDR3 length equals 16 residues. With 5 bases clipped from V and 7 bases from J, the junction kept 14 bases outside the gene matches. The germline V gene encodes CDR1 SGHNT and CDR2 YYREEE (reference sequence). The chain's CDR3 is CASRPDRGGLVNEQFF. CDR3 bases: TGTGCCAGCAGACCCGACAGGGGTGGTTTAGTAAATGAGCAGTTCTTC.

This clonotype appeared many times. The CDR3 DNA reads TGTGCCAGCAGTATGAACCAAGAGACCCAGTACTTC. This codes for CASSMNQETQYF. This chain links TRBV6-1 with TRBJ2-5; D ambiguous. CDR1 is MNHNS, CDR2 SASEGT, per germline. Deletions cut 5 bases from V and 0 bases from J, with 4 bases between. This CDR3 is 12 amino acids long.

V and J are TRBV12-3 or TRBV12-4 and TRBJ1-2; D gene unclear. Trimming left V 8 bases short and J 2 bases short, with 12 bases between. The CDR3 is 13 amino acids. The CDR3 loop is CASGLKSNYGYTF. In nucleotides, the CDR3 is TGTGCCAGCGGCCTTAAATCCAACTATGGCTACACCTTC.

Ten or more counts support this clonotype. The V call is TRBV20-1, the J call TRBJ1-2; 9 positions match TRBD1. The CDR3 has 13 residues. The V and J ends lost 6 bases and 4 bases, in that order; junction bases with no gene match: 6. Germline assignment: CDR1 DFQATT and CDR2 SNEGSKA (reference sequence). CDR3 sequence: CSATTGGPYGYTF. The CDR3 nucleotides read TGCAGTGCGACGACAGGGGGACCCTATGGCTACACCTTC.

Worth noting for this clonotype: Germline and junction disagree at one end, which may indicate a read error. The chain recombines TRBV3-1 with TRBJ2-1, with TRBD2 matching over 8 bases. Germline V CDR1 and CDR2: LGHDT, YNNKEL (reference sequence). The CDR3 extends over 15 amino acids. The CDR3 bases are TGTGTCAGCAGCCGCACCAGCGGGGGCCACAATGAGCAGTTCTTC. It is translated as CVSSRTSGGHNEQFF.

The V call is TRBV10-3, the J call TRBJ2-7, with D perhaps TRBD2 (5 bases). V lost 4 bases and J 1 base, leaving 11 bases between the germline ends. The length of the CDR3 is 14 residues. From germline, CDR1 is ENHRY and CDR2 SYGVKD. The CDR3 DNA follows: TGTGCCATCAGTGGTGATGGAGGTTCCTACGAGCAGTACTTC. Protein product: CAISGDGGSYEQYF.

The chain employs TRBV29-1 and TRBJ1-1; 7 bases match TRBD1. This CDR3 contains 14 residues. V shed 7 bases, J shed 1 base, and the junction held 9 bases outside the gene matches. Per germline, CDR1 SQVTM and CDR2 ANQGSEA. The CDR3, as DNA: TGCAGCGGGGTGGGACAGAGCGGGAACACTGAAGCTTTCTTT. Protein product: CSGVGQSGNTEAFF.

The chain links TRBV5-4 to TRBJ2-7, with D perhaps TRBD1 or TRBD2 (5 bases each). The CDR3 is 16 residues long. Trimming stripped 0 bases from V and 3 bases from J, with 16 bases between. The germline V gene has CDR1 SGHNT and CDR2 YYREEE (reference sequence). The DNA of the CDR3 is TGTGCCAGCAGCTTGGTGGGGGTAGGGTCGAACTACGAGCAGTACTTC. It codes for CASSLVGVGSNYEQYF.

The genes are TRBV27 and TRBJ2-7; 11 nucleotides match TRBD2. Per germline, CDR1 MNHEY and CDR2 SMNVEV (reference sequence). The CDR3 contains 20 residues. The V gene end was trimmed by 5 bases and the J gene end by 1 base; junction bases not matched to a gene: 19. The CDR3 sequence: CASSPRISGRVVEGSYEQYF. CDR3 sequence (DNA): TGTGCCAGCAGTCCCCGAATTAGCGGGAGGGTCGTGGAGGGGTCCTACGAGCAGTACTTC.

Only a few counts were recorded for this clonotype. The CDR3 nucleotides are TGTGCCAGCAGTGAGTCGCGGGGGGTCAATGAGCAGTTCTTC. Translating it yields CASSESRGVNEQFF. The chain links TRBV6-1 to TRBJ2-1, with 8 bases matching TRBD2. The V gene's germline CDR1 is MNHNS and CDR2 SASEGT. There are 14 residues in the CDR3. The ends lost 3 bases at V and 6 bases at J; junction bases unmatched: 4.

On this clonotype itself: This clone may be a read error of a much larger clone one base away. V gene TRBV10-2 combines with J gene TRBJ1-1; possibly TRBD1 for D (6 bases). The germline V gene has CDR1 WSHSY and CDR2 SAAADI. There are 14 residues in the CDR3. The CDR3 here is CASRESGGARVAFF. CDR3 nucleotide sequence: TGCGCCAGCAGGGAGTCGGGGGGGGCCAGGGTAGCTTTCTTT.

This clonotype was seen repeatedly, ten times or more. V gene TRBV12-3 or TRBV12-4 combines with J gene TRBJ2-5; 9 bases map to TRBD1. CDR3 size: 15 residues. V gave up 6 bases and J gave up 2 bases; unmatched junction bases: 7. The CDR3 DNA is TGTGCCAGCAGCCCCGGACAGGGGATTCAAGAGACCCAGTACTTC. Its protein is CASSPGQGIQETQYF.

This chain links TRBV27 with TRBJ2-5; the D gene could be TRBD1 or TRBD2 (5 bases each). This CDR3 is 17 amino acids long. CDR1 and CDR2 from the germline V gene are MNHEY and SMNVEV (reference sequence). V was trimmed by 0 bases and J by 4 bases, leaving 18 bases between them. CDR3 DNA: TGTGCCAGCAGTTTATCCGGGGCCTTGAGGGCTCGAGAGACCCAGTACTTC. This gives the protein CASSLSGALRARETQYF.